The clone carrying this T cell receptor beta chain was seen only once. Recruits, aged about 18 to 100 years, lived in about two dozen US areas. The sample belongs to a study of blood T cell repertoires in COVID-19. Study-wide context: From the United States, Italy and Spain came samples of acute and convalescent COVID-19. In each case, the material was cDNA or gDNA derived from T cells, B-cell-depleted T cells, or PBMCs.

The CDR3 totals 18 residues. The V gene's germline CDR1 is KGHDR and CDR2 SFDVKD. J was trimmed by 2 bases and V by 4 bases; bases with no gene match: 11. Per the original data handling: Estimation of nucleated cell counts was performed using reference gene primer amplification. Clones were sequenced by immunoSEQ multiplex PCR, and TCRdb holds only the in-frame ones, with some missing. V and J calls and clone size are copied from that table; D and trimming were computed from the DNA. This table has roughly 400,000 clones, around 90% appearing once. The sample taken for sequencing was PBMCs or T cells enriched from blood (not recorded which). The chain uses TRBV24-1 and TRBJ2-3; TRBD2 agrees at 10 bases. The receptor comes from a woman in her thirties or forties with acute COVID-19. DNA of the CDR3: TGTGCCACCAGTGAACGTCGAGGAGCGGGGGGGCCCACAGATACGCAGTATTTT. Translating gives CATSERRGAGGPTDTQYF.